The 26 T cell receptor beta chains in this list originate from one sample, sequenced in a study of blood T cell repertoires in COVID-19. Data came from immunoSEQ multiplex PCR; TCRdb stores just in-frame clones and leaves some out. The data contain 40,000 or so clones, roughly 83% of them singletons. Sequences were obtained from peripheral blood. The receptors were sampled from a human donor with acute or convalescent COVID-19. The donor label of this sample is uncertain.

Worth noting for this clone: Germline is not matched at one junction end, which may reflect a read error. V gene TRBV6-5 combines with J gene TRBJ2-7, with D unresolved. Per germline, CDR1 MNHEY and CDR2 SVGAGI. The CDR3 sequence is 14 residues long. CDR3: CASSNSGRAYEQYF. The CDR3 region has the DNA TGTGCCAGCAGTAACTCGGGCAGAGCCTACGAGCAGTACTTC.

This sequence joins TRBV7-6 and TRBJ2-7; 8 positions agree with TRBD2. The CDR3 has 15 residues. V lost 6 bases to trimming and J lost 1 base; unmatched junction nucleotides: 8. Germline V lookup: CDR1 SGHVS, CDR2 FNYEAQ. In DNA, the CDR3 is TGTGCCAGCAGGGAGGGACTAGGGGGATCCTACGAGCAGTACTTC. This encodes CASREGLGGSYEQYF.

J is TRBJ2-4 and V is TRBV13, with 9 bases lining up with TRBD1. This CDR3 spans 16 amino acids. Germline values: CDR1 PRHDT, CDR2 FYEKMQ (reference sequence). V lost 3 bases and J lost 0; bases outside the gene matches: 3. Here the CDR3 DNA reads TGTGCCAGCAGCTTCGGGACAGGGATAGCCAAAAACATTCAGTACTTC. Its translation: CASSFGTGIAKNIQYF.

This chain connects TRBV5-4 to TRBJ2-3; 10 nucleotides agree with TRBD2. This CDR3 comprises 14 residues. Germline V gene sequence: CDR1 SGHNT, CDR2 YYREEE (reference sequence). Trimming at V came to 3 bases and at J to 11 bases, leaving 9 bases not matched to a gene. The CDR3 sequence: CASSSSGGGRGQYF. The CDR3 bases are TGTGCCAGCAGCTCGAGCGGGGGGGGAAGGGGGCAGTATTTT.

In this sample, this clone turned up a few times. This chain uses TRBV9 with TRBJ1-2; maybe TRBD1 (5 bases). The CDR3 is 11 residues long. V was clipped by 4 bases and J by 7 bases, with 8 bases between them. Looked up from germline, CDR1 is SGDLS and CDR2 is YYNGEE. The CDR3 sequence is CASSLRGGYTF. Here the CDR3 DNA reads TGTGCCAGCAGCTTAAGGGGTGGCTACACCTTC.

The chain combines TRBV15 with TRBJ2-2; TRBD1 matches 7 bases. The CDR3 runs to 15 residues. The germline V gene has CDR1 LNHNV and CDR2 YYDKDF (reference sequence). V trimming: 1 base; J trimming: 3 bases; junction bases outside the gene matches: 2. CDR3 nucleotide sequence: TGTGCCACCAGCAGAGCCGGGACAGACACCGGGGAGCTGTTTTTT. Residues: CATSRAGTDTGELFF.

The V call is TRBV7-9, the J call TRBJ2-7; 12 bases are a match to TRBD2. This CDR3 comprises 16 residues. Germline CDR1 is SEHNR and CDR2 is FQNEAQ (reference sequence). After removal of 5 bases from V and 6 bases from J, the junction contained 11 bases not matched to a gene. The CDR3 bases are TGTGCCAGCAGCGGTACTAGCGGGAGGAGGGTGGGCGAGCAGTACTTC. Amino acid sequence: CASSGTSGRRVGEQYF.

The rearrangement joins TRBV5-1 to TRBJ2-7, with 7 nucleotides matching TRBD1. The germline gives CDR1 SGHRS, CDR2 YFSETQ. The CDR3 contains 15 residues. The trim removed 0 bases at V and 6 bases at J, leaving 9 bases unmatched. The CDR3 coding sequence is TGCGCCAGCAGCTTGGTGACAGGGAGTTACGCCGAGCAGTACTTC. Amino acid sequence: CASSLVTGSYAEQYF.

The chain is built from TRBV6-5 and TRBJ1-3; D gene unclear. In germline, CDR1 is MNHEY, CDR2 SVGAGI. The V gene lost 4 bases and the J gene lost 0 bases, with 10 bases spanning the gap. CDR3 length equals 15 residues. The chain's CDR3 is CASSSDTSSGNTIYF. CDR3 coding DNA: TGTGCCAGCAGTTCCGACACTTCCTCTGGAAACACCATATATTTT.

The chain has TRBV6-4 and TRBJ1-1, with D uncertain. CDR1 and CDR2 from the germline V gene are MRHNA and SNTAGT. This CDR3 contains 13 residues. The germline V and J ends were trimmed by 0 bases and 5 bases, with 7 bases remaining between them. CDR3 sequence reads: CASSDSSMTEAFF. The CDR3 DNA reads TGTGCCAGCAGTGACTCGAGTATGACTGAAGCTTTCTTT.

This clone was picked up a small number of times. The V call is TRBV10-3, the J call TRBJ2-2, with D possibly TRBD1 on 6 matching bases. The V end was cut by 8 bases, the J end by 5 bases, with 15 bases between. CDR3 length equals 14 residues. Germline assignment: CDR1 ENHRY and CDR2 SYGVKD. CDR3 sequence: CAIRLQGGTGELFF. CDR3 bases: TGTGCCATCCGGTTACAGGGTGGAACCGGGGAGCTGTTTTTT.

The J gene is TRBJ1-2, the V gene TRBV5-4; a possible D gene is TRBD1 (6 bases). Germline lookup yields CDR1 SGHNT and CDR2 YYREEE (reference sequence). The length of the CDR3 is 14 residues. V was cut by 5 bases and J by 6 bases, with 17 bases left in between. CDR3 in DNA: TGTGCCAGCAGTAAATACAGGGATAGAGATGGCTACACCTTC. As protein: CASSKYRDRDGYTF.

The rearrangement joins TRBV6-2 or TRBV6-3 to TRBJ1-2; TRBD1 is a possible D gene (5 bases). The CDR3 contains 17 residues. Germline CDR1 MNHEY, CDR2 SVGEGT. Deletions cut 0 bases from V and 2 bases from J, with 16 bases between. CDR3 amino acids: CASSYSRGGAGNYGYTF. The CDR3 bases are TGTGCCAGCAGTTACTCCCGCGGTGGGGCAGGCAACTATGGCTACACCTTC.

The chain carries TRBV29-1 and TRBJ1-5; D not resolved. This CDR3 is 10 amino acids long. In germline, CDR1 is SQVTM, CDR2 ANQGSEA. Trimming removed 4 bases from V and 5 bases from J, with 3 bases in between. The CDR3: CSVGDQPQHF. The CDR3 DNA reads as TGCAGCGTTGGAGATCAGCCCCAGCATTTT.

This clone has only a few counts. The chain joins TRBV18 to TRBJ2-1, with unresolved D. In germline, CDR1 is KGHSH, CDR2 LQKENI. CDR3 length: 15 amino acids. V shed 0 bases and J shed 4 bases, with 10 bases lying between them. The CDR3 DNA reads TGTGCCAGCTCACCACCCAGTTTTACATACAATGAGCAGTTCTTC. It yields the protein CASSPPSFTYNEQFF.

This clone was recorded only once. The J gene is TRBJ2-7, the V gene TRBV5-4; TRBD2 might be the D (6 bases). There are 16 residues in the CDR3. The germline V gene has CDR1 SGHNT and CDR2 YYREEE (reference sequence). With 4 bases removed from V and 1 base from J, the gap between germline ends came to 18 bases. The CDR3 nucleotides read TGTGCCAGCAGCCCGAAAGGAGGGAGTGGATCCTACGAGCAGTACTTC. Translated, it gives CASSPKGGSGSYEQYF.

J is TRBJ1-6 and V is TRBV7-8; D gene uncertain. Deletions cut 5 bases from V and 7 bases from J, with 9 bases between. This CDR3 region has 13 residues. Germline V gene data show CDR1 as SGHVS and CDR2 as FQNEAQ. The CDR3 DNA sequence: TGTGCCAGCAGCGGAGGGCCGAATTCACCCCTCCACTTT. It codes for CASSGGPNSPLHF.

The rearrangement joins TRBV28 to TRBJ2-6, with D possibly matching TRBD1 (5 bases). Germline V gene data show CDR1 as MDHEN and CDR2 as SYDVKM. There are 19 residues in the CDR3. V lost 3 bases, J lost 0 bases, and 18 bases lay in between. This CDR3 is CASSFRTTGRGSGANVLTF. DNA of the CDR3: TGTGCCAGCAGTTTCAGGACCACAGGAAGAGGCTCTGGGGCCAACGTCCTGACTTTC.

This clone was seen a handful of times. The chain couples TRBV6-2 or TRBV6-3 to TRBJ1-1, with D perhaps matching TRBD1 (6 bases). V was cut by 4 bases and J by 8 bases, with 14 bases left in between. The germline V gene encodes CDR1 MNHEY and CDR2 SVGEGT. This CDR3 has 13 residues. This CDR3 is CASSFSDRREAFF. As DNA, the CDR3 is TGTGCCAGCAGTTTTTCCGACAGGAGAGAAGCTTTCTTT.

The chain couples TRBV4-2 to TRBJ2-5; 10 positions agree with TRBD1. V gave up 3 bases and J gave up 2 bases; unmatched junction bases: 3. The CDR3 is 15 amino acids. CDR1 and CDR2 from the germline V gene are LGHNA and YNFKEQ. In DNA form, the CDR3 reads TGTGCCAGCAGCCAGGGACAGGGGAGGCAAGAGACCCAGTACTTC. This encodes CASSQGQGRQETQYF.

The V and J genes are TRBV3-1 (or the pseudogene TRBV3-2) and TRBJ1-2, with a tentative D call TRBD1 (5 bases). CDR3 length equals 15 residues. CDR1 and CDR2 (germline): LGHDT, YNNKEL (reference sequence). The V end was cut by 2 bases, the J end by 4 bases, with 14 bases between. CDR3 amino acids: CASSQLDRKGYGYTF. CDR3 DNA: TGTGCCAGCAGCCAACTTGACAGAAAAGGCTATGGCTACACCTTC.

The chain joins TRBV7-2 to TRBJ1-5; a weak D match, TRBD1 (6 bases). V was pared by 6 bases and J by 0 bases, with 15 bases between. CDR1 is SGHTA and CDR2 is FQGNSA in the germline V gene. The CDR3 has 16 residues. CDR3: CASSYSGTHSNQPQHF. The CDR3 coding sequence is TGTGCCAGCAGTTACAGTGGGACACATAGCAATCAGCCCCAGCATTTT.

The rearrangement joins TRBV2 to TRBJ1-1; D might be TRBD1 (6 bases). The germline V gene encodes CDR1 SNHLY and CDR2 FYNNEI. Deletions cut 4 bases from V and 0 bases from J, with 9 bases between. The CDR3 contains 14 residues. CDR3 region: CASSAGQLNTEAFF. The CDR3 DNA reads TGTGCCAGCAGTGCCGGACAGTTGAACACTGAAGCTTTCTTT.

The V and J genes are TRBV2 and TRBJ2-4; TRBD1 agrees at 8 bases. CDR3 length equals 17 residues. The ends lost 4 bases at V and 6 bases at J; junction bases unmatched: 14. Germline assignment: CDR1 SNHLY and CDR2 FYNNEI. Written as DNA, the CDR3 is TGTGCCAGCAGTGTGGGGACTCAGGGGGCGAGGGGAAACATTCAGTACTTC. It yields the protein CASSVGTQGARGNIQYF. The full variable domain, rest sourced from reference TRBV2 and TRBJ2-4, is EPEVTQTPSHQVTQMGQEVILRCVPISNHLYFYWYRQILGQKVEFLVSFYNNEISEKSEIFDDQFSVERPDGSNFTLKIRSTKLEDSAMYFCASSVGTQGARGNIQYFGAGTRLSVL.

V gene TRBV6-2 or TRBV6-3 combines with J gene TRBJ1-1; unclear D gene. The CDR3 is 12 residues long. Germline assignment: CDR1 MNHEY and CDR2 SVGEGT. The V gene lost 6 bases and the J gene lost 5 bases, with 10 bases spanning the gap. The CDR3 is CASSPGGTEAFF. Here the CDR3 DNA reads TGTGCCAGCAGCCCAGGAGGAACTGAAGCTTTCTTT.

The CDR3 is CSVVGGTLPHNEQFF. As DNA, the CDR3 is TGCAGCGTTGTGGGCGGGACTCTCCCTCACAATGAGCAGTTCTTC. The chain recombines TRBV29-1 with TRBJ2-1, with TRBD2 as a possible D gene (6 bases). V was cut by 4 bases and J by 5 bases, with 18 bases left in between. The CDR3 sequence is 15 residues long. Germline lookup yields CDR1 SQVTM and CDR2 ANQGSEA.